Listed below are T cell receptor beta chains from one sample, sequenced in a study of cytomegalovirus exposure and HLA in healthy donors. Clones were read by immunoSEQ multiplex PCR, and TCRdb kept only the in-frame ones, dropping some. The sample consists of about 160,000 clones, about 82% of them appearing once. Material: PBMCs. These receptors were obtained from a woman in her thirties in good health and CMV-seropositive. Each CDR3 is given with its conserved first and last residue. D genes are given only for firm matches. Rows may omit the clone size; those that give it use once, few, many or a size class.

v_call	j_call	d_call	clone_size	cdr3_nt	cdr3_aa
TRBV7-6	TRBJ2-3	NA	NA	TGTGCCAGCAGCCTAGCTCCCATCACAGATACGCAGTATTTT	CASSLAPITDTQYF
TRBV28	TRBJ2-7	TRBD1	NA	TGTGCCAGCAGTTGGAACTTCCGGGACAGGGCCTACGAGCAGTACTTC	CASSWNFRDRAYEQYF
TRBV11-2	TRBJ2-1	NA	NA	TGTGCCAGCAGCTCCACTCCGGGACATAGGAATGAGCAGTTCTTC	CASSSTPGHRNEQFF
TRBV27	TRBJ2-7	NA	NA	TGTGCCAGCAGTTGGCCCCCGGACAGTTATACCTACGAGCAGTACTTC	CASSWPPDSYTYEQYF
TRBV19	TRBJ1-4	NA	NA	TGTGCCAGTAGTATATTCCTCGGGGAAAAACTGTTTTTT	CASSIFLGEKLFF
TRBV19	TRBJ2-7	NA	NA	TGTGCCAGTAGTATAGGGGGACACTCGACCTACGAGCAGTACTTC	CASSIGGHSTYEQYF
TRBV7-9	TRBJ1-1	TRBD1	NA	TGTGCCAGCAGCTTAACAAGCACAGGGGCAGCTTTCTTT	CASSLTSTGAAFF
TRBV7-9	TRBJ1-1	NA	NA	TGTGCCAGCAGCTTAGGAGATTACGCTGAAGCTTTCTTT	CASSLGDYAEAFF
TRBV10-2	TRBJ2-7	NA	NA	TGCGCCAGCAGTGAACTATATTACGAGCAGTACTTC	CASSELYYEQYF
TRBV2	TRBJ2-3	TRBD2	NA	TGTGCCAGCAGCCCGGGGGGGCGCACAGATACGCAGTATTTT	CASSPGGRTDTQYF
TRBV5-6	TRBJ1-5	TRBD1	NA	TGTGCCAGCAGCTTGGGGGCAGGGGGCGGCAATCAGCCCCAGCATTTT	CASSLGAGGGNQPQHF
TRBV9	TRBJ1-2	TRBD1	NA	TGTGCCAGCAGCTCCCAGGGGGTCGGCTACACCTTC	CASSSQGVGYTF
TRBV6-5	TRBJ1-2	NA	NA	TGTGCCAGCAGTTACTCGACCGGGGAACTAGGGTGGGGCTACACCTTC	CASSYSTGELGWGYTF
TRBV9	TRBJ1-2	NA	once	TGTGCCAGCAGAAACCCAGGGGACGGCTACACCTTC	CASRNPGDGYTF
TRBV4-2	TRBJ2-3	NA	NA	TGTGCCAGCAGCGACCGGGACTCGCAGTATTTT	CASSDRDSQYF
TRBV7-2	TRBJ2-7	TRBD2	NA	TGTGCCAGCAGCTTAGCGCGGGGGGGCTACGAGCAGTACTTC	CASSLARGGYEQYF
TRBV20-1	TRBJ1-1	NA	NA	TGCAGGAAGGAGGGGACTGAAGCTTTCTTT	CRKEGTEAFF
TRBV5-8	TRBJ1-4	NA	NA	TGTGCCAGCAGCTTGGACGTGACAGCGAACCTTGCAACTAATGAAAAACTGTTTTTT	CASSLDVTANLATNEKLFF
TRBV4-1	TRBJ1-3	NA	NA	TGCGCCAGCAGCCAATACTCTACGCTTAGCTCTGGAAACACCATATATTTT	CASSQYSTLSSGNTIYF
TRBV29-1	TRBJ2-7	TRBD2	few	TGCAGCGTTGAGTCACTAGCGGGGACCACGGGATGGTGGGAGCAGTACTTC	CSVESLAGTTGWWEQYF
TRBV28	TRBJ1-4	NA	NA	TGTGCCAGCAGTTCCCCCTCTAATGAAAAACTGTTTTTT	CASSSPSNEKLFF
TRBV7-9	TRBJ2-2	NA	NA	TGTGCCAGCAGCGTACACAGGGTTTGGGGAACCGGGGAGCTGTTTTTT	CASSVHRVWGTGELFF
TRBV7-2	TRBJ2-5	TRBD2	NA	TGTGCCAGCAGCTTCGTAGCGGGGTGGGAGACCCAGTACTTC	CASSFVAGWETQYF
TRBV10-3	TRBJ2-4	TRBD1	NA	TGTGCCATCAGTGAGACCGGACAGGGTGAAATCGGTAACATTCAGTACTTC	CAISETGQGEIGNIQYF
TRBV27	TRBJ2-2	NA	NA	TGTGCCAGCAGTCCCGGGTTTACCGGAAGGGAGCTGTTTTTT	CASSPGFTGRELFF
TRBV4-3	TRBJ2-7	TRBD1	NA	TGCGCCAGCAGCCAAGTGAACAGGGGACCCTACGAGCAGTACTTC	CASSQVNRGPYEQYF
TRBV27	TRBJ1-5	NA	once	TGTGCCAGCAGCAACCAGGTGAATCAGCCCCAGCATTTT	CASSNQVNQPQHF
TRBV10-3	TRBJ1-1	NA	NA	TGTGCCATCAGTGAGTCCTTCGTTGGGCAAATTAACACTGAAGCTTTCTTT	CAISESFVGQINTEAFF
TRBV7-9	TRBJ1-1	NA	NA	TGTGCCAGCAGCCTGCGGGGTAGGTTTCCCACTGAAGCTTTCTTT	CASSLRGRFPTEAFF
TRBV19	TRBJ1-1	NA	once	TGTGCCATCCTCGCAGAACGTTCCCCGAACACTGAAGCTTTCTTT	CAILAERSPNTEAFF
TRBV7-9	TRBJ1-5	NA	NA	TGTGCCAGCAGCTCGCAGGGTCGCAATCAGCCCCAGCATTTT	CASSSQGRNQPQHF
TRBV18	TRBJ1-1	NA	NA	TGTGCCAGCTCACCATCCCCCATCACTGAAGCTTTCTTT	CASSPSPITEAFF
TRBV5-1	TRBJ2-1	NA	NA	TGCGCCAGCAGCTTGGAGGGCCAGGGCAAAATCTACAATGAGCAGTTCTTC	CASSLEGQGKIYNEQFF
TRBV6-5	TRBJ2-1	NA	NA	TGTGCCAGCAGTTACCAGCCAGCGGACTCCTACAATGAGCAGTTCTTC	CASSYQPADSYNEQFF
TRBV10-3	TRBJ2-1	NA	NA	TGTGCCATCAGTGGTGGCGGAAATGAGCAGTTCTTC	CAISGGGNEQFF
TRBV9	TRBJ1-2	NA	NA	TGTGCCAGCAGCGTCACAGAGAACTATGGCTACACCTTC	CASSVTENYGYTF
TRBV27	TRBJ1-4	TRBD1	few	TGTGCCAGCAGGGCCCCCCGGACAGGGAATAATGAAAAACTGTTTTTT	CASRAPRTGNNEKLFF
TRBV28	TRBJ1-5	NA	NA	TGTGCCAGCAGCAGGACAGTTAATCAGCCCCAGCATTTT	CASSRTVNQPQHF
TRBV4-3	TRBJ1-2	NA	once	TGCGCCAGCAGCCAAGTCTACAGGGTCGATGGCTACACCTTC	CASSQVYRVDGYTF
TRBV19	TRBJ1-5	NA	once	TGTGCCAGTAGTATAACTCCCACGAACGGCAATCAGCCCCAGCATTTT	CASSITPTNGNQPQHF
TRBV7-2	TRBJ1-6	TRBD1	NA	TGTGCCAGCAGCCAACTGAACAGGGGACGGAATTCACCCCTCCACTTT	CASSQLNRGRNSPLHF
TRBV9	TRBJ1-1	TRBD1	NA	TGTGCCAGCAGCGCCCTACAGGGGGGTCCGAACACTGAAGCTTTCTTT	CASSALQGGPNTEAFF
TRBV30	TRBJ2-3	TRBD2	NA	TGTGCCTGGGGATTAGCGGGGGGCACAGATACGCAGTATTTT	CAWGLAGGTDTQYF
TRBV5-1	TRBJ1-1	NA	NA	TGCGCCAGCAGCACGGGAGTCGTTACCCTGAACACTGAAGCTTTCTTT	CASSTGVVTLNTEAFF
TRBV7-9	TRBJ1-5	NA	NA	TGTGCCAGCAGGCAACACAGGGAGATTAGCAATCAGCCCCAGCATTTT	CASRQHREISNQPQHF
TRBV7-9	TRBJ1-1	NA	NA	TGTTCCAGCAGCTTAGAATCGGCTTTCTTT	CSSSLESAFF
TRBV27	TRBJ2-3	NA	once	TGTGCCAGCAGTTTTGGGGCAGGGACAGATACGCAGTATTTT	CASSFGAGTDTQYF
TRBV7-6	TRBJ2-5	TRBD1	NA	TGTGCCAGCAGCCGGACAGGGATCCAAGAGACCCAGTACTTC	CASSRTGIQETQYF
TRBV20-1	TRBJ1-2	NA	NA	TGCAGTGCGCTGACAGGATATGGCTACACCTTC	CSALTGYGYTF
TRBV5-1	TRBJ2-3	TRBD2	NA	TGCGCCAGGGGGACTAGCGGGGCCGACACAGATACGCAGTATTTT	CARGTSGADTDTQYF
TRBV7-2	TRBJ1-5	NA	few	TGTGCCAGCAACCTGGGCCTGTATAGCAATCAGCCCCAGCATTTT	CASNLGLYSNQPQHF
TRBV7-3	TRBJ1-1	NA	NA	TGTGCCAGCAGCTTCCAATTTCAGGGAACTGAAGCTTTCTTT	CASSFQFQGTEAFF
TRBV12-5	TRBJ1-1	NA	NA	TGTGCTAGTGGTTTTGATCAGGCTATGAACACTGAAGCTTTCTTT	CASGFDQAMNTEAFF
TRBV18	TRBJ1-5	NA	NA	TGTGCCAGCTCACCGGCCGCCTACAGTAGCAATCAGCCCCAGCATTTT	CASSPAAYSSNQPQHF
TRBV4-1	TRBJ1-5	NA	NA	TGCGCCAGCAGCCAGGGGGCCAGGCAGCCCCAGCATTTT	CASSQGARQPQHF
TRBV27	TRBJ2-7	TRBD1	NA	TGTGCCAGCACCGTAGGGACAGGGGCCGAGCAGTACTTC	CASTVGTGAEQYF
TRBV19	TRBJ2-3	TRBD2	NA	TGTGCCAGTAGTATAGACATAGCGGGGGGGAAAGATACGCAGTATTTT	CASSIDIAGGKDTQYF